Each of the 17 T cell receptor beta chains below was sequenced from the same sample in a study of cytomegalovirus exposure and HLA in healthy donors. Vbeta (60) and Jbeta (13) primers were used in the PCR. Clones were read by immunoSEQ multiplex PCR, and TCRdb kept only the in-frame ones, dropping some. The table has about 140,000 clones, 60% to 80% seen once. Sequencing was performed on PBMCs. Receptors were obtained from a man aged 25-45 years in good health and CMV-seronegative.

The chain has TRBV28 and TRBJ2-5, with a tentative D call TRBD1 (6 bases). CDR1 and CDR2 (germline): MDHEN, SYDVKM. With 2 bases removed from V and 0 bases from J, the gap between germline ends came to 16 bases. The CDR3 consists of 17 residues. The CDR3 region is CASSLIGTRMYQETQYF. The CDR3 DNA follows: TGTGCCAGCAGTTTAATTGGGACACGGATGTACCAAGAGACCCAGTACTTC.

The chain has TRBV6-6 and TRBJ1-5; 10 bases line up with TRBD1. The CDR3 is made up of 16 amino acids. Germline CDR1 MNHNY, CDR2 SVGAGI (reference sequence). V dropped 4 bases and J dropped 6; count of bases not matched to a gene: 9. Written as DNA, the CDR3 is TGTGCCAGCAGTTCCCTCGGGACAGGGGTTAGTCAGCCCCAGCATTTT. Protein: CASSSLGTGVSQPQHF.

The chain recombines TRBV19 with TRBJ1-5; 8 nucleotides line up with TRBD1. CDR3 length: 16 residues. Trimming removed 9 bases from V and 0 bases from J; junction bases left unmatched: 10. Germline CDR1 LNHDA, CDR2 SQIVND (reference sequence). The CDR3 bases are TGTGCCAGGCGATGGGACAGGCGTTATAGCAATCAGCCCCAGCATTTT. It yields the protein CARRWDRRYSNQPQHF.

This clone was detected only a few times. V usage is TRBV5-1 and J usage is TRBJ2-3, with D possibly matching TRBD2 (5 bases). V gave up 0 bases and J gave up 0 bases, with 11 bases separating them. This CDR3 comprises 16 residues. CDR1 SGHRS and CDR2 YFSETQ come from the germline V gene. CDR3 DNA: TGCGCCAGCAGCTTGGCCCGGAGACTAAGCACAGATACGCAGTATTTT. It specifies CASSLARRLSTDTQYF.

This chain links TRBV7-3 with TRBJ2-2, with TRBD2 matching over 14 bases. V was clipped by 5 bases and J by 5 bases; unmatched bases: 4. Germline CDR1 SGHTA, CDR2 FQGTGA. The CDR3 spans 16 residues. In nucleotides, the CDR3 is TGTGCCAGCAGCAAGACTAGCGGGAGGGTTACCGGGGAGCTGTTTTTT. Translated, it gives CASSKTSGRVTGELFF.

This clone was observed a few times. This chain links TRBV4-2 with TRBJ2-1; 10 nucleotides agree with TRBD2. V shed 0 bases and J 8 bases; nucleotides not matched to a gene: 13. The CDR3 has 18 residues. Germline lookup yields CDR1 LGHNA and CDR2 YNFKEQ. The CDR3 protein is CASSQDELAGDRSDEQFF. The CDR3 coding sequence is TGTGCCAGCAGCCAAGATGAGCTAGCGGGAGATAGAAGCGATGAGCAGTTCTTC.

This sequence joins TRBV7-3 and TRBJ2-7, with 8 bases lining up with TRBD2. Germline V gene data show CDR1 as SGHTA and CDR2 as FQGTGA. The V gene end was trimmed by 3 bases and the J gene end by 4 bases; junction bases not matched to a gene: 2. The CDR3 is 13 residues long. The CDR3 nucleotides read TGTGCCAGCAGCTTGGGCGGGAGGTACGAGCAGTACTTC. Its translation is CASSLGGRYEQYF.

This chain connects TRBV29-1 to TRBJ2-1; TRBD1 matches 10 bases. This CDR3 region has 13 residues. V was pared by 8 bases and J by 1 base, with 2 bases of the junction left unmatched. CDR1 and CDR2 from the germline V gene are SQVTM and ANQGSEA. The DNA of the CDR3 is TGCAGCATGGACAGGGGGTCCTACAATGAGCAGTTCTTC. Translating gives CSMDRGSYNEQFF.

This sequence joins TRBV13 and TRBJ2-7, with TRBD2 matching over 9 bases. The germline gives CDR1 PRHDT, CDR2 FYEKMQ (reference sequence). V was pared by 0 bases and J by 3 bases, with 3 bases of the junction left unmatched. This CDR3 has 15 residues. CDR3 region: CASSLGASGNYEQYF. CDR3 DNA sequence: TGTGCCAGCAGCTTAGGGGCTAGCGGGAACTACGAGCAGTACTTC. Looking up the rest from reference TRBV13 and TRBJ2-7 gives the full variable domain: AAGVIQSPRHLIKEKRETATLKCYPIPRHDTVYWYQQGPGQDPQFLISFYEKMQSDKGSIPDRFSAQQFSDYHSELNMSSLELGDSALYFCASSLGASGNYEQYFGPGTRLTVT.

The chain is built from TRBV27 and TRBJ2-7; a possible D gene is TRBD1 (6 bases). The germline V and J ends were trimmed by 7 bases and 0 bases, with 10 bases remaining between them. CDR3 length equals 13 residues. Germline lookup yields CDR1 MNHEY and CDR2 SMNVEV (reference sequence). CDR3 protein: CASNHRDSYEQYF. For the CDR3, the DNA is TGTGCCAGCAACCACAGGGACTCCTACGAGCAGTACTTC.

The chain has TRBV29-1 and TRBJ2-1; 9 nucleotides line up with TRBD1. CDR3 length: 14 residues. V gave up 3 bases and J gave up 6 bases; unmatched junction bases: 6. The germline CDR1 and CDR2 sequences are SQVTM and ANQGSEA. The CDR3 DNA reads as TGCAGCGTTGATACAGGGGGCTTTATCAATGAGCAGTTCTTC. Translation gives CSVDTGGFINEQFF.

The chain is built from TRBV10-1 and TRBJ2-7; 13 positions agree with TRBD2. J lost 4 bases, V lost 4 bases, and 4 bases had no gene match. Looked up from germline, CDR1 is WNHNN and CDR2 is SYGVQD (reference sequence). CDR3 length equals 15 residues. In nucleotides, the CDR3 is TGCGCCAGCAGTGGGCCGGGACTAGCGGGATACGAGCAGTACTTC. Translating gives CASSGPGLAGYEQYF.

The chain employs TRBV18 and TRBJ1-5, with 7 bases identical to TRBD1. V shed 3 bases and J 5 bases; nucleotides not matched to a gene: 1. This CDR3 region has 13 residues. Germline values: CDR1 KGHSH, CDR2 LQKENI. Here the CDR3 reads CASSPQGDQPQHF. The CDR3, as DNA: TGTGCCAGCTCACCCCAGGGGGATCAGCCCCAGCATTTT.

This clone showed up just once. V is TRBV7-9 and J is TRBJ1-2, with unresolved D. The CDR3 contains 14 residues. Trimming cost V 1 base and J 4 bases, with 10 bases left between them. Germline CDR1 is SEHNR and CDR2 is FQNEAQ (reference sequence). The CDR3 sequence is CASSLDNRRYGYTF. As DNA, the CDR3 is TGTGCCAGCAGCTTAGACAACAGACGCTATGGCTACACCTTC.

The chain joins TRBV6-1 to TRBJ2-7; a possible D gene is TRBD2 (5 bases). V lost 3 bases to trimming and J lost 0 bases, with 9 bases between them. CDR1 MNHNS and CDR2 SASEGT come from the germline V gene. The CDR3 is 14 amino acids. The CDR3 sequence is CASSEVGSSYEQYF. CDR3 nucleotide sequence: TGTGCCAGCAGTGAGGTGGGGAGCTCCTACGAGCAGTACTTC.

This rearrangement joins TRBV6-6 to TRBJ2-7, with D perhaps matching TRBD2 (7 bases). CDR1 is MNHNY, CDR2 SVGAGI, per germline (reference sequence). The CDR3 consists of 15 residues. V was pared by 5 bases and J by 5 bases, with 19 bases between. The CDR3 reads CASSARLEGGDEQYF. The CDR3 DNA reads TGTGCCAGCAGTGCACGACTAGAAGGGGGGGACGAGCAGTACTTC.

The table lists this clone with a few counts. This rearrangement joins TRBV7-9 to TRBJ2-7; unclear D gene. Trimming cost V 3 bases and J 3 bases, with 3 bases left between them. Germline CDR1 and CDR2: SEHNR and FQNEAQ (reference sequence). The CDR3 covers 11 residues. The CDR3 DNA sequence: TGTGCCAGCAGCTTCCGCTACGAGCAGTACTTC. Its protein product is CASSFRYEQYF.